Included here is one T cell receptor beta chain sequence, with context. Germline V gene lookup returns CDR1 SEHNR and CDR2 FQNEAQ (reference sequence). The CDR3 is made up of 15 amino acids. V dropped 5 bases and J dropped 4; count of bases not matched to a gene: 4. This specimen belongs to a study of T cell changes during pregnancy in multiple sclerosis. Here immunoSEQ multiplex PCR was the method, and the copy in TCRdb shows in-frame clones only, minus some. The sample has some 30,000 clones; around 89% are singletons. This chain joins TRBV7-9 and TRBJ2-3; 12 positions agree with TRBD2. Sequencing used CD8+ T cells from peripheral blood mononuclear cells, obtained after pregnancy. This TCR was sampled from a female donor with multiple sclerosis, enrolled in a pregnancy study. The CDR3 nucleotides are TGTGCCAGCAGCCGACTAGCGGGAGCCGCAGATACGCAGTATTTT. Translated, it gives CASSRLAGAADTQYF.